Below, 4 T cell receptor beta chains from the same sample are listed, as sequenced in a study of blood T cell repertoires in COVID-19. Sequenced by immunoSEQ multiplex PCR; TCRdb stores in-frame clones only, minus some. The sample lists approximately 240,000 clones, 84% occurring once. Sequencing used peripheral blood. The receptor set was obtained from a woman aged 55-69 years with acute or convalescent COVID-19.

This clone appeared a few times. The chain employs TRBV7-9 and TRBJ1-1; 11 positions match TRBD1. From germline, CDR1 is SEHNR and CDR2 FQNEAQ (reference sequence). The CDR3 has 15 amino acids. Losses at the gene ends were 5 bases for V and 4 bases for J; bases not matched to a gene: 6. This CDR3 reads CASSDRDRGSTEAFF. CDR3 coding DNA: TGTGCCAGCAGCGATCGGGACAGGGGGAGCACTGAAGCTTTCTTT. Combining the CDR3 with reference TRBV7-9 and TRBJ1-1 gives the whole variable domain DTGVSQNPRHKITKRGQNVTFRCDPISEHNRLYWYRQTLGQGPEFLTYFQNEAQLEKSRLLSDRFSAERPKGSFSTLEIQRTEQGDSAMYLCASSDRDRGSTEAFFGQGTRLTVV.

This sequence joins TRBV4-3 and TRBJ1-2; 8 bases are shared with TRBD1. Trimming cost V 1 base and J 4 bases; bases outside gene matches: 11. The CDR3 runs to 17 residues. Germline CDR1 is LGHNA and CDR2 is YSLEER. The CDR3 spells CASSQGWQGADLYGYTF. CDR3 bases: TGCGCCAGCAGCCAAGGGTGGCAGGGGGCGGACCTCTATGGCTACACCTTC.

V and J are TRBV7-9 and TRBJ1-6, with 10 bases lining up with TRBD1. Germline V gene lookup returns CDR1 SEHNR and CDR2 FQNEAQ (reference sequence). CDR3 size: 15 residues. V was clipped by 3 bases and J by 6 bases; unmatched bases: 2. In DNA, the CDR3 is TGTGCCAGCAGCTTGACAGGGGGCGGTAATTCACCCCTCCACTTT. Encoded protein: CASSLTGGGNSPLHF. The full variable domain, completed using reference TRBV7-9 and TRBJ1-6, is DTGVSQNPRHKITKRGQNVTFRCDPISEHNRLYWYRQTLGQGPEFLTYFQNEAQLEKSRLLSDRFSAERPKGSFSTLEIQRTEQGDSAMYLCASSLTGGGNSPLHFGNGTRLTVT.

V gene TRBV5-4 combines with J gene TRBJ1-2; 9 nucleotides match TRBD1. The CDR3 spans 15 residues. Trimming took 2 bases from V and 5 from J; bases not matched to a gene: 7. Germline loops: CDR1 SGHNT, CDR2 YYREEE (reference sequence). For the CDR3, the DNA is TGTGCCAGCAGCTTAACAGGGGGCCTTAATTATGGCTACACCTTC. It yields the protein CASSLTGGLNYGYTF.